This T cell receptor beta chain came from a study of T cells in Graves' hyperthyroidism and ophthalmopathy. Template material for amplifying TCR beta CDR3 regions consisted of RNA transcripts. TCR CDR3 regions were first amplified by RT-PCR with HTBI primers. Each CDR3 protein is one row after TCRdb ran MiXCR on the multiplex PCR reads. The sample lists hundreds of thousands of distinct CDR3 sequences; around 22% were seen once. The study left out patients who had uncontrolled infection, other autoimmune disease, pregnancy or lactation. Used for diagnoses were clinical symptoms, serum thyroxine and TRAb, thyroid ultrasound and orbital computed tomography. Out of 10 ml of fresh peripheral blood came the PBMCs. This clonotype was seen many times. This receptor was taken from a woman in her thirties with Graves' ophthalmopathy. Material: blood.

CDR3: CASSSQTGGTEAFF. For the CDR3, the DNA is TGTGCCAGCAGTTCGCAGACAGGGGGCACTGAAGCTTTCTTT. The rearrangement joins TRBV12-3 or TRBV12-4 to TRBJ1-1; 9 nucleotides align to TRBD1. With 4 bases clipped from V and 4 bases from J, the junction kept 4 bases outside the gene matches. The CDR3 has 14 residues.